This T cell receptor beta chain comes out of a study of T cells in localized non-small cell lung cancer. Study-level points and caveats: Uninvolved adjacent lung showed higher T cell clonality than tumor. Among the top 100 tumor clones, a median around 62 appeared in adjacent lung. A denser population of T cells in blood accompanied longer overall survival.

The V gene lost 7 bases and the J gene lost 4 bases, with 11 bases spanning the gap. Germline V gene lookup returns CDR1 SNHLY and CDR2 FYNNEI. This CDR3 spans 13 amino acids. Some clones are missing from TCRdb's copy, which holds only in-frame ones; the method was immunoSEQ multiplex PCR. The data show 45,000 to 55,000 clones, 86% seen once. Note on this clone: The antigen is not known.

The sequences come from peripheral blood, collected before any cancer treatment. V and J are TRBV2 and TRBJ1-5; D call uncertain. This receptor was taken from a male donor at least 60 years old with stage III squamous cell lung carcinoma. The CDR3 coding sequence is TGTGCCAGCAAAGGCAGGCTGAATCAGCCCCAGCATTTT. Amino acids: CASKGRLNQPQHF.